The 10 T cell receptor beta chains given below trace back to one sample, sequenced in a study of T cell clones after liver transplantation. TCRdb's table, derived via immunoSEQ multiplex PCR, lists solely in-frame clones and lacks some. In the table there are about 51,000 clones, approximately 87% of which are singletons. The source was CD8+ T cells from blood, collected 12 months after liver transplant. Every receptor here comes from a human patient who received a liver transplant. Some of these T cells may belong to the graft donor.

The rearrangement joins TRBV11-2 to TRBJ2-7; 10 bases fit TRBD1. This CDR3 has 15 amino acids. V was pared by 5 bases and J by 7 bases, with 11 bases of the junction left unmatched. Per the germline V gene, CDR1 is SGHAT and CDR2 is FQNNGV. The CDR3 loop is CASSPAGTGVREQYF. CDR3 nucleotide sequence: TGTGCCAGCAGCCCAGCCGGGACAGGGGTTCGAGAGCAGTACTTC.

The J gene is TRBJ2-1, the V gene TRBV7-6, with TRBD2 identical over 16 bases. The germline V gene encodes CDR1 SGHVS and CDR2 FNYEAQ. Unmatched junction bases numbered 10, after V lost 5 bases and J lost 9 bases. The CDR3 contains 17 residues. The CDR3 protein is CASSPSGTSGGGREQFF. The DNA for the CDR3 is TGTGCCAGCAGCCCCTCCGGGACTAGCGGGGGGGGCCGTGAGCAGTTCTTC.

The chain joins TRBV5-1 to TRBJ2-7, with 7 nucleotides matching TRBD2. The CDR3 spans 13 residues. Germline loops: CDR1 SGHRS, CDR2 YFSETQ. The V gene end was trimmed by 5 bases and the J gene end by 2 bases; junction bases not matched to a gene: 4. The CDR3 is CASRLAEAYEQYF. CDR3 sequence (DNA): TGCGCCAGCAGGCTAGCGGAAGCCTACGAGCAGTACTTC.

The V and J genes are TRBV2 and TRBJ2-3; no reliable D call. The CDR3 loop spans 15 amino acids. V lost 4 bases and J 3 bases, leaving 14 bases between the germline ends. CDR1 SNHLY and CDR2 FYNNEI come from the germline V gene. CDR3 loop: CASSVRVSSTDTQYF. CDR3 sequence (DNA): TGTGCCAGCAGTGTAAGGGTGTCATCAACAGATACGCAGTATTTT.

The CDR3 DNA follows: TGCGCCAGCAGGGGACAGGGGAACACTGAAGCTTTCTTT. It codes for CASRGQGNTEAFF. The chain links TRBV5-1 to TRBJ1-1; 9 bases align to TRBD1. The germline V gene encodes CDR1 SGHRS and CDR2 YFSETQ. The CDR3 has 13 residues. The junction had 0 bases not matched to a gene; V was cut back by 5 bases and J by 1 base.

V is TRBV2 and J is TRBJ2-7; D remains ambiguous. The V gene's germline CDR1 is SNHLY and CDR2 FYNNEI. This CDR3 has 12 amino acids. V lost 11 bases and J lost 2, with 13 bases in between. CDR3: CAADAGAYEQYF. The DNA for the CDR3 is TGTGCCGCAGACGCAGGAGCCTACGAGCAGTACTTC.

In nucleotides, the CDR3 is TGCAGCGGCGCCCAGGGAAACACCGGGGAGCTGTTTTTT. Translated: CSGAQGNTGELFF. The V gene is TRBV29-1, the J gene TRBJ2-2, with D possibly TRBD1 on 5 matching bases. CDR3 size: 13 residues. The germline CDR1 and CDR2 sequences are SQVTM and ANQGSEA. V was pared by 7 bases and J by 2 bases, with 11 bases between.

The chain joins TRBV27 to TRBJ2-3; TRBD2 matches at 11 bases. Losses at the gene ends were 5 bases for V and 6 bases for J; bases not matched to a gene: 16. This CDR3 is built from 18 residues. Looked up from germline, CDR1 is MNHEY and CDR2 is SMNVEV (reference sequence). The CDR3 DNA is TGTGCCAGCAGTCTCCAGACTAGCGGGGCTACGGGGGGGGATACGCAGTATTTT. This sequence encodes CASSLQTSGATGGDTQYF.

The table lists this clone with a few counts. The chain carries TRBV6-5 and TRBJ1-1; TRBD1 might be the D (5 bases). The V end lost 5 bases, the J end lost 5 bases, and 9 bases lay between the germline ends. CDR1 and CDR2 (germline): MNHEY, SVGAGI. The CDR3 runs 12 residues. CDR3 DNA sequence: TGTGCCAGCAGTCCAGGGTGGACTGAAGCTTTCTTT. Translation gives CASSPGWTEAFF.

The chain has TRBV5-1 and TRBJ1-3, with 10 bases matching TRBD1. Per germline, CDR1 SGHRS and CDR2 YFSETQ. V lost 5 bases and J lost 8; bases outside the gene matches: 1. This CDR3 is built from 12 residues. The CDR3 loop is CASRGTGDTIYF. The CDR3 DNA sequence: TGCGCCAGCAGAGGGACAGGGGACACCATATATTTT.